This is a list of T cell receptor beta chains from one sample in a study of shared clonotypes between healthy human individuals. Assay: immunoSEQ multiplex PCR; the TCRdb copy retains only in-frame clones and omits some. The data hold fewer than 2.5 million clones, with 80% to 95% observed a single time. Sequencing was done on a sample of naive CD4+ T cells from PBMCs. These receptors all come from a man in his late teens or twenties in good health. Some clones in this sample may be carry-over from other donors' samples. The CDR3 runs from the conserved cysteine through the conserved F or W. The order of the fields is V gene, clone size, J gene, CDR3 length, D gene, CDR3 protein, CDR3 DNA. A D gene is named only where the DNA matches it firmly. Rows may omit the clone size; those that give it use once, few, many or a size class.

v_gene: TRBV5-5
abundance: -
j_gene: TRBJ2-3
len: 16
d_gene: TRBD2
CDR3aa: CASSWLAGRGTDTQYF
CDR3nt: TGTGCCAGCAGCTGGCTAGCGGGTCGGGGCACAGATACGCAGTATTTT

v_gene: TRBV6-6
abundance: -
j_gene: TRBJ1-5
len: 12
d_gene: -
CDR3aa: CASSLSNQPQHF
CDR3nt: TGTGCCAGCAGTTTAAGCAATCAGCCCCAGCATTTT

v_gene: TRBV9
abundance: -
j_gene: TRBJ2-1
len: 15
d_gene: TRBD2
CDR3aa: CASGSGTNSYNEQFF
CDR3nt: TGTGCCAGCGGTTCCGGGACTAACTCCTACAATGAGCAGTTCTTC

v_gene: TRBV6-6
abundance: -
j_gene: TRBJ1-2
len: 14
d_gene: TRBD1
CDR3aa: CASSTLQGADGYTF
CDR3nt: TGTGCCAGCAGTACACTACAGGGGGCGGATGGCTACACCTTC

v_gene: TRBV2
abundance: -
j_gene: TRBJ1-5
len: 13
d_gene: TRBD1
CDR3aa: CASMIGQGQPQHF
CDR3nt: TGTGCCAGCATGATTGGACAGGGTCAGCCCCAGCATTTT

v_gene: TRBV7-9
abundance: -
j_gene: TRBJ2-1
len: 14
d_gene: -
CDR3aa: CASSLAGGVDEQFF
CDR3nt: TGTGCCAGCAGCTTAGCGGGAGGTGTCGATGAGCAGTTCTTC

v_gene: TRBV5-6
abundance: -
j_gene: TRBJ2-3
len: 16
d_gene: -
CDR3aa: CASSLGGPGSTDTQYF
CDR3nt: TGTGCCAGCAGCTTGGGGGGGCCGGGTAGCACAGATACGCAGTATTTT

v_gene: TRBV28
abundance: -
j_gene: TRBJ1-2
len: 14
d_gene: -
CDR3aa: CASRYKDRNYGYTF
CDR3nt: TGTGCCAGCAGGTATAAGGACCGTAATTATGGCTACACCTTC

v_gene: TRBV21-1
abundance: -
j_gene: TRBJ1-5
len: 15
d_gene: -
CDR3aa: CASSKEVQSNQPQHF
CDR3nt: TGTGCCAGCAGCAAAGAAGTACAAAGCAATCAGCCCCAGCATTTT

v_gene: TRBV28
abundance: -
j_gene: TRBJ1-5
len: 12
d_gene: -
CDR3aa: CASSSRRGPQHF
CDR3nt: TGTGCCAGCAGTTCGAGACGGGGGCCCCAGCATTTT

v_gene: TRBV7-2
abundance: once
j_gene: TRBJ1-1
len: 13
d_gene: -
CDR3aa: CASSQGGPTEAFF
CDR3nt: TGTGCCAGCAGCCAAGGGGGGCCCACTGAAGCTTTCTTT

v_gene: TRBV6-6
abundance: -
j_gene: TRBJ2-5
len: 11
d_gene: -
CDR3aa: CASSGQETQYF
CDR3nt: TGTGCCAGCAGTGGCCAAGAGACCCAGTACTTC

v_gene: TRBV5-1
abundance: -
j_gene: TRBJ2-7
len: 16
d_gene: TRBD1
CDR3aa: CASSTSGGLISYEQYF
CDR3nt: TGCGCCAGCAGCACATCAGGGGGTTTAATCTCCTACGAGCAGTACTTC

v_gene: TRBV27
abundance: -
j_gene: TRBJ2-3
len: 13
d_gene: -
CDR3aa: CASSFQRRDTQYF
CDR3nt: TGTGCCAGCAGTTTTCAGCGGCGAGATACGCAGTATTTT

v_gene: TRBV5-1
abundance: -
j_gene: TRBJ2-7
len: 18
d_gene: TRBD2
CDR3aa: CASSSGGLAGLKSYEQYF
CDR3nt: TGCGCCAGCAGCTCGGGGGGCCTAGCGGGCCTAAAATCCTACGAGCAGTACTTC

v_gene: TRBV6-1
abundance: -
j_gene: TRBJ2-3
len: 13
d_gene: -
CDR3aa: CASSEPDTDTQYF
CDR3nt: TGTGCCAGCAGTGAACCGGACACAGATACGCAGTATTTT

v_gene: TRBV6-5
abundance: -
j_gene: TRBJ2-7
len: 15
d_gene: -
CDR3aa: CASSYEGETGREQYF
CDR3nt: TGTGCCAGCAGTTACGAGGGTGAGACAGGGAGGGAGCAGTACTTC

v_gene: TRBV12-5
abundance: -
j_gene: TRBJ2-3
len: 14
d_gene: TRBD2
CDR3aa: CASGPGGGADTQYF
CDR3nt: TGTGCTAGTGGCCCGGGAGGGGGGGCAGATACGCAGTATTTT

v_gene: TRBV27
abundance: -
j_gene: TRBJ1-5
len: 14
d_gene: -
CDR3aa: CASSFFLDSQPQHF
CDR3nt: TGTGCCAGCAGTTTCTTCCTGGACAGTCAGCCCCAGCATTTT

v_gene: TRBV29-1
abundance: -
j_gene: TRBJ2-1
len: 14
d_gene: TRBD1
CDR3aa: CSVEGGQALVEQFF
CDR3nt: TGCAGCGTTGAGGGGGGACAGGCCCTGGTCGAGCAGTTCTTC

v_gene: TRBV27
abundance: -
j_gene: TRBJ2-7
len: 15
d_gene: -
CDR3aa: CASSGLNKRAYEQYF
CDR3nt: TGTGCCAGCAGCGGTTTGAACAAAAGGGCCTACGAGCAGTACTTC

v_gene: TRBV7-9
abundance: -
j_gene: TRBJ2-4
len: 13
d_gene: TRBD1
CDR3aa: CASSDRGVNIQYF
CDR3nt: TGTGCCAGCAGCGACAGGGGAGTTAACATTCAGTACTTC

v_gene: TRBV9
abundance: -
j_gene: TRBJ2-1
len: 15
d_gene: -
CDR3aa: CASSPQGFGYNEQFF
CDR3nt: TGTGCCAGCAGCCCCCAGGGGTTTGGGTACAATGAGCAGTTCTTC

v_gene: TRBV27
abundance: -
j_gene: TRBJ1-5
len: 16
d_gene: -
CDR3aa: CASRSFGLHSNQPQHF
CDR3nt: TGTGCCAGCAGGTCCTTCGGGTTACATAGCAATCAGCCCCAGCATTTT

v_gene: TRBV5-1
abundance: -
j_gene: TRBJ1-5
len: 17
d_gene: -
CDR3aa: CASSSRGWGEGNQPQHF
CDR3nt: TGCGCCAGCAGCTCCCGGGGTTGGGGAGAGGGCAATCAGCCCCAGCATTTT

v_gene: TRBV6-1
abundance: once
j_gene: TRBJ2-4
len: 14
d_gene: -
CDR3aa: CASIERGWGNIQYF
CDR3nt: TGTGCCAGCATCGAGAGAGGGTGGGGAAACATTCAGTACTTC

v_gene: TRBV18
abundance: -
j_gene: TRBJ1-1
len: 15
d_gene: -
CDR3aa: CASSPERTMNTEAFF
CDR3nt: TGTGCCAGCTCACCCGAGAGAACGATGAACACTGAAGCTTTCTTT

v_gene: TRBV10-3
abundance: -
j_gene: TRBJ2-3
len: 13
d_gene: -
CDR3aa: CAISAPPTDTQYF
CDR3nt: TGTGCCATCAGTGCGCCCCCCACAGATACGCAGTATTTT